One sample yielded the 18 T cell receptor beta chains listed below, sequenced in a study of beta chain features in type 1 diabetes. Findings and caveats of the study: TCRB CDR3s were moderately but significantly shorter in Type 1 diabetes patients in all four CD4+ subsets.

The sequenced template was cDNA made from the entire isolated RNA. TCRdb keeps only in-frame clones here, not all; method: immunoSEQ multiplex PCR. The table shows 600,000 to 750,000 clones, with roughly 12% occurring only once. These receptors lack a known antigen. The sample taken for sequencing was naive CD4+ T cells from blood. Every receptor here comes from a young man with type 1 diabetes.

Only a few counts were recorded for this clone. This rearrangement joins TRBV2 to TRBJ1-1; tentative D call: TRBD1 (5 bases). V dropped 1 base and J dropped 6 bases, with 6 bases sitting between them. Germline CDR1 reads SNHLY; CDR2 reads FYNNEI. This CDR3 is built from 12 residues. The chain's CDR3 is CASSEGGAEAFF. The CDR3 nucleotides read TGTGCCAGCAGTGAAGGGGGGGCTGAAGCTTTCTTT.

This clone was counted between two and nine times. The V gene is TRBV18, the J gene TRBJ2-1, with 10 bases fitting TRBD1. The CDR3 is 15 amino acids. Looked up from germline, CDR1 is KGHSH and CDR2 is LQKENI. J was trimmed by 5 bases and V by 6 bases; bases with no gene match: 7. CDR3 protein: CASSAGTGADNEQFF. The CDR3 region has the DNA TGTGCCAGCTCCGCGGGGACAGGGGCCGACAATGAGCAGTTCTTC. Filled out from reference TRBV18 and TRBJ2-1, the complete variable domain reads NAGVMQNPRHLVRRRGQEARLRCSPMKGHSHVYWYRQLPEEGLKFMVYLQKENIIDESGMPKERFSAEFPKEGPSILRIQQVVRGDSAAYFCASSAGTGADNEQFFGPGTRLTVL.

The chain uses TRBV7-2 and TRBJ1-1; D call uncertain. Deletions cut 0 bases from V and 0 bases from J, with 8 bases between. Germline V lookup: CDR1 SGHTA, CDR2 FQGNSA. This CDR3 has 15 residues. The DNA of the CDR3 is TGTGCCAGCAGCTTAGCTGGCCCGCTGAACACTGAAGCTTTCTTT. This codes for CASSLAGPLNTEAFF.

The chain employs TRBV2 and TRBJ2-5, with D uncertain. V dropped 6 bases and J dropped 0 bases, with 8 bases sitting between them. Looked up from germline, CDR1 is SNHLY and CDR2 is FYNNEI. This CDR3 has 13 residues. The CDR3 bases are TGTGCCAGCAGAGTCGAGTACCAAGAGACCCAGTACTTC. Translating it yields CASRVEYQETQYF.

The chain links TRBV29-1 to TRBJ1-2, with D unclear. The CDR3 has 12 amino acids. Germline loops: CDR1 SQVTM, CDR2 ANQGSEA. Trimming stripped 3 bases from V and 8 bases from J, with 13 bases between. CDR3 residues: CSVEKGGEGYTF. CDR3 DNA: TGCAGCGTTGAGAAGGGTGGCGAGGGCTACACCTTC.

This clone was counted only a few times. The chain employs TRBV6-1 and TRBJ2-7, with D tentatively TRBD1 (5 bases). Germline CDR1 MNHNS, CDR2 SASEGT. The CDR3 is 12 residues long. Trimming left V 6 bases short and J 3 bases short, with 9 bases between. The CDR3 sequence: CASRTDSYEQYF. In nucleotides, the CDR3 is TGTGCCAGCAGGACTGACAGCTACGAGCAGTACTTC.

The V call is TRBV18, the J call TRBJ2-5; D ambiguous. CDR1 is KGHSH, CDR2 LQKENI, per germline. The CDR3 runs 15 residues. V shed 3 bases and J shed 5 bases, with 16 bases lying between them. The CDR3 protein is CASSPRTLAEETQYF. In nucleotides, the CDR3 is TGTGCCAGCTCACCTCGGACCCTGGCCGAGGAGACCCAGTACTTC.

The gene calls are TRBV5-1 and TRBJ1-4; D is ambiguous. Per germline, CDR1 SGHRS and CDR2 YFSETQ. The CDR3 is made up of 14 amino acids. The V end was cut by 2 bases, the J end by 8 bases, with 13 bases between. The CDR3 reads CASSFDTPGEKLFF. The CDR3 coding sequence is TGCGCCAGCAGCTTCGACACTCCGGGGGAAAAACTGTTTTTT.

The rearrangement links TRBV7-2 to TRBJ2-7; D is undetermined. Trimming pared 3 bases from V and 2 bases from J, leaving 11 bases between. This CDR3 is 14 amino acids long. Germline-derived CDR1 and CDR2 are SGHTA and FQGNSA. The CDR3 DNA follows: TGTGCCAGCAGCTTTCTGGGAAGTGCCTACGAGCAGTACTTC. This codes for CASSFLGSAYEQYF. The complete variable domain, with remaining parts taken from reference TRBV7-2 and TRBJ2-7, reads GAGVSQSPSNKVTEKGKDVELRCDPISGHTALYWYRQSLGQGLEFLIYFQGNSAPDKSGLPSDRFSAERTGGSVSTLTIQRTQQEDSAVYLCASSFLGSAYEQYFGPGTRLTVT.

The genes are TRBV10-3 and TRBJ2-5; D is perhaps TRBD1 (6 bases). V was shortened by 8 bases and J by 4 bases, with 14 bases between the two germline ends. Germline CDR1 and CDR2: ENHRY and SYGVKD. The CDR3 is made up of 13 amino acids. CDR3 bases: TGTGCCATCGCCTTGGACAGAGCAGAGACCCAGTACTTC. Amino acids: CAIALDRAETQYF.

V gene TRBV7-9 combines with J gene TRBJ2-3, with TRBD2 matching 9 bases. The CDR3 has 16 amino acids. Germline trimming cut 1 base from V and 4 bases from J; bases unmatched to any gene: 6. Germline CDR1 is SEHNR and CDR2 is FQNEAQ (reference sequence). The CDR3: CASSLVAGGPADTQYF. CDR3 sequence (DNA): TGTGCCAGCAGCTTAGTGGCGGGGGGGCCGGCAGATACGCAGTATTTT.

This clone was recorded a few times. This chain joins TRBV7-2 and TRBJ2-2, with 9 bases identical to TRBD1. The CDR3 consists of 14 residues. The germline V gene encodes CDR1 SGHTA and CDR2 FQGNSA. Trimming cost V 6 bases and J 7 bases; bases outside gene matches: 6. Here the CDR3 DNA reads TGTGCCAGCAGTCAGGACAGGGGTCACGGGGAGCTGTTTTTT. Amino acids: CASSQDRGHGELFF.

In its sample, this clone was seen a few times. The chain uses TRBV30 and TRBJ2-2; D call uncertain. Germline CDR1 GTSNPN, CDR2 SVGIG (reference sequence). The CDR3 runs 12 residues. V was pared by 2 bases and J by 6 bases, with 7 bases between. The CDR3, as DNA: TGTGCCTGGAGTCCTGCAGCCGGGGAGCTGTTTTTT. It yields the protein CAWSPAAGELFF.

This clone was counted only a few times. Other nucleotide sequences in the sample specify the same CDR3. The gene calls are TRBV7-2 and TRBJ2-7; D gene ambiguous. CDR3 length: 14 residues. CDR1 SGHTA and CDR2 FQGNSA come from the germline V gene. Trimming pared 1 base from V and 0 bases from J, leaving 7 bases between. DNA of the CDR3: TGTGCCAGCAGCTTAGACCGGAGCTCCTACGAGCAGTACTTC. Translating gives CASSLDRSSYEQYF.

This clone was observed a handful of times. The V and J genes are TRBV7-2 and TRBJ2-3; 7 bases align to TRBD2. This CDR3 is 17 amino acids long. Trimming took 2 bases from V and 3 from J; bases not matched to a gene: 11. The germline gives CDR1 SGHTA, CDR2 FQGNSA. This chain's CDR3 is CASSLSWGGLFTDTQYF. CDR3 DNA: TGTGCCAGCAGCTTAAGCTGGGGGGGGTTATTTACAGATACGCAGTATTTT.

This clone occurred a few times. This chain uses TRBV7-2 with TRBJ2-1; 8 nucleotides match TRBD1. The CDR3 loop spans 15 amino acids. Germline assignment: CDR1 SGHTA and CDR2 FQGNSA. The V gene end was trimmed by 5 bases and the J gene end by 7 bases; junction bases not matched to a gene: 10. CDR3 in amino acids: CASSLGGQGQNEQFF. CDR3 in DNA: TGTGCCAGCAGCCTAGGAGGACAGGGTCAAAATGAGCAGTTCTTC.

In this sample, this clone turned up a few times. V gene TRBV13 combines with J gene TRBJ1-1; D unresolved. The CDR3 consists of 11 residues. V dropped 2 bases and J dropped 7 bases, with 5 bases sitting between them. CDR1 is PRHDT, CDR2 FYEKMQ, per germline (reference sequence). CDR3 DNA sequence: TGTGCCAGCAGCTTAAGGGTTGAAGCTTTCTTT. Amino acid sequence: CASSLRVEAFF.

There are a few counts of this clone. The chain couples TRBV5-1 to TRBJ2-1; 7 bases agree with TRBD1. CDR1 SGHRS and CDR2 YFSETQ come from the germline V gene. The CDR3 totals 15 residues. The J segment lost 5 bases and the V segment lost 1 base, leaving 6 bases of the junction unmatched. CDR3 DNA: TGCGCCAGCAGCTTGAGCAGGGGGTACGACAATGAGCAGTTCTTC. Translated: CASSLSRGYDNEQFF.